This T cell receptor beta chain is drawn from a study of T cell changes during pregnancy in multiple sclerosis. TCRdb keeps only in-frame clones here, not all; method: immunoSEQ multiplex PCR. The table records more than 40,000 clones, about nine tenths of them present only once. Sequencing used peripheral blood, obtained in the first trimester of pregnancy. This receptor was taken from a female donor in good health, enrolled as a control in a pregnancy study.

The CDR3 sequence is CASSRGRSLGYTF. CDR3 coding DNA: TGTGCCAGCAGCCGTGGTCGCAGTCTTGGCTACACCTTC. The chain uses TRBV5-6 and TRBJ1-2; D not resolved. CDR3 length equals 13 residues. CDR1 is SGHDT, CDR2 YYEEEE, per germline. V was trimmed by 4 bases and J by 7 bases, leaving 14 bases between them.